This TCR beta chain emerged from a study of CD8 T cells in Susac syndrome. On the study more broadly: There were Susac syndrome patients who were therapy-naive at blood draw, others on corticosteroids, and others on intravenous immunoglobulin alone.

Germline V CDR1 and CDR2: MDHEN, SYDVKM. The CDR3 contains 12 residues. V shed 6 bases and J shed 5 bases, with 10 bases lying between them. RNA amounts of about 0.5 to 1 ug underwent reverse transcription with random hexamers. From the immunoSEQ multiplex PCR reads, TCRdb called clonotypes with MiXCR, one entry per CDR3 protein. The sample has approximately 120,000 distinct CDR3 sequences, about 94% seen once. Overall study results and limits: In total CD8+ repertoires, sixteen Susac-specific public clones were found, and in CD8+ TEMRA repertoires, a few were found.

Notes on this clonotype: The antigen is undetermined.

The chain links TRBV28 to TRBJ1-2; no definite D call. Sequencing used CD8+ T cells from PBMCs. The TCR comes from a human donor with Susac syndrome. The chain's CDR3 is CASRRKQYGYTF. CDR3 sequence (DNA): TGTGCCAGCAGACGGAAACAATATGGCTACACCTTC.